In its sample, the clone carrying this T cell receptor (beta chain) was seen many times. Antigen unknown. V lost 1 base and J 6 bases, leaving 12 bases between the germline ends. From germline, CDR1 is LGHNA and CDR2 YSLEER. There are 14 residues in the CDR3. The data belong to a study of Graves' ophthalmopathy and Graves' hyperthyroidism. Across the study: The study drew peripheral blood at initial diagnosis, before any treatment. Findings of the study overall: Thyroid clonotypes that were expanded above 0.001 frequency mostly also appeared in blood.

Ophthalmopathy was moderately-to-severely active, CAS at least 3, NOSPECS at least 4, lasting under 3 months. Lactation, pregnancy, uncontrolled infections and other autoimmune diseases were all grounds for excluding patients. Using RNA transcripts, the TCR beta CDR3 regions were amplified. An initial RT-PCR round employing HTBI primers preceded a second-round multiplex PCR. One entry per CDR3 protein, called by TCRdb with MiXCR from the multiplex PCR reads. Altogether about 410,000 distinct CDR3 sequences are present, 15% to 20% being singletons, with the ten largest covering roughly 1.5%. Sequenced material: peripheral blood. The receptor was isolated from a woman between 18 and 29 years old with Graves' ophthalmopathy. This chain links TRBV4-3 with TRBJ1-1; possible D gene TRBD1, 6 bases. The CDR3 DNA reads TGCGCCAGCAGCCAAGCGAGGACAGTTGCTGAAGCTTTCTTT. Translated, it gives CASSQARTVAEAFF.